The 3 T cell receptor beta chains reported below all come from one sample, sequenced in a study of blood T cell repertoires in COVID-19. Sequencing was performed with immunoSEQ multiplex PCR; in TCRdb, only in-frame clones are kept and a portion is missing. Of approximately 160,000 clones in the sample, under 80% were seen once. The specimen sequenced was peripheral blood. The receptors were gathered from a man in his 70s with acute or convalescent COVID-19.

J is TRBJ1-1 and V is TRBV6-5; D is ambiguous. The V gene's germline CDR1 is MNHEY and CDR2 SVGAGI. V was trimmed by 5 bases and J by 1 base, leaving 11 bases between them. This CDR3 region has 14 residues. The CDR3 here is CASSTDTPNTEAFF. The DNA of the CDR3 is TGTGCCAGCAGTACCGACACTCCGAACACTGAAGCTTTCTTT.

This chain uses TRBV15 with TRBJ2-1; TRBD2 agrees at 10 bases. Germline CDR1 and CDR2: LNHNV and YYDKDF (reference sequence). This CDR3 spans 16 amino acids. V shed 0 bases and J 5 bases; nucleotides not matched to a gene: 4. The CDR3 protein is CATSRDPGLADNEQFF. In nucleotides, the CDR3 is TGTGCCACCAGCAGAGACCCAGGACTAGCGGACAATGAGCAGTTCTTC. The variable domain in full, with the rest retrieved from reference TRBV15 and TRBJ2-1, is DAMVIQNPRYQVTQFGKPVTLSCSQTLNHNVMYWYQQKSSQAPKLLFHYYDKDFNNEADTPDNFQSRRPNTSFCFLDIRSPGLGDTAMYLCATSRDPGLADNEQFFGPGTRLTVL.

The chain links TRBV6-5 to TRBJ2-7; 9 bases line up with TRBD1. CDR3 size: 15 residues. Germline CDR1 MNHEY, CDR2 SVGAGI. J lost 1 base, V lost 6 bases, and 7 bases had no gene match. The CDR3 reads CASSTPGQGSYEQYF. CDR3 nucleotide sequence: TGTGCCAGCAGCACTCCGGGACAGGGATCCTACGAGCAGTACTTC.